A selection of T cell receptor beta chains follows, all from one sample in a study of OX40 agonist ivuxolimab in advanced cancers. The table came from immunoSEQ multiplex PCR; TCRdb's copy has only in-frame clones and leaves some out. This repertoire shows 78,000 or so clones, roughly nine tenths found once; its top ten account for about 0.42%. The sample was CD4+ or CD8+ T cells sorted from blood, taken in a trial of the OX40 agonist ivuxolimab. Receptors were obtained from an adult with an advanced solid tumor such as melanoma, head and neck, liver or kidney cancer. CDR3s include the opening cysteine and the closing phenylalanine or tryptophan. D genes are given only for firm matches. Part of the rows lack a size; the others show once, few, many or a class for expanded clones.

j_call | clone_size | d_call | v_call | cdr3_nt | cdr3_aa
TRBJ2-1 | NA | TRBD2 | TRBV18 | TGTGCCAGCTCACCGCTAGCGGGAGAGAACAATGAGCAGTTCTTC | CASSPLAGENNEQFF
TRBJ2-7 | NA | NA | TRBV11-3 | TGTGCCAGCAGCCAGATCACTTTTCGGAACTACGAGCAGTACTTC | CASSQITFRNYEQYF
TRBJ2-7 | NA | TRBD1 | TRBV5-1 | TGCGCCAGCAGCCCCCCCTTGACAGGGGGCTTCGACGAGCAGTACTTC | CASSPPLTGGFDEQYF
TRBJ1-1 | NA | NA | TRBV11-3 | TGTGCCAGCAGCTTAGTGAAAGGACCGCCGAACACTGAAGCTTTCTTT | CASSLVKGPPNTEAFF
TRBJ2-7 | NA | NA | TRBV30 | TGTGCCCTCGGGGGACTTACCTACGAGCAGTACTTC | CALGGLTYEQYF
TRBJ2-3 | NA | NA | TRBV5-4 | TGTGCCAGTTTCACGGACAGCACAGATACGCAGTATTTT | CASFTDSTDTQYF
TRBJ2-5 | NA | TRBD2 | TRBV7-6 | TGTGCCAGCAGCATAGGACCCGGGACTAGCGGAAAAGAGACCCAGTACTTC | CASSIGPGTSGKETQYF
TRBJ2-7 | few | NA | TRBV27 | TGTGCCAGCAGCCCAAACGACGGGGGTCAATACGAGCAGTACTTC | CASSPNDGGQYEQYF
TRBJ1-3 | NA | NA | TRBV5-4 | TGTGCCAGCAGCCAGGTGTCGGGGCTCGGAAACACCATATATTTT | CASSQVSGLGNTIYF
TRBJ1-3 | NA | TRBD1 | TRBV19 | TGTGCCAGTAGTTCGCGACAGGGTTACGGAAACACCATATATTTT | CASSSRQGYGNTIYF
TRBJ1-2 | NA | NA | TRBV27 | TGTGCCAGCAGTCTGACCGGGACGGACTATGGCTACACCTTC | CASSLTGTDYGYTF
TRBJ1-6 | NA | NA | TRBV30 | TGTGCCTGGAGTGTGGACACCAATTCACCCCTCCACTTT | CAWSVDTNSPLHF
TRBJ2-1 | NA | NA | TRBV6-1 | TGTGCCAGCAGAGACGGCCCAATTGCCTACAATGAGCAGTTCTTC | CASRDGPIAYNEQFF
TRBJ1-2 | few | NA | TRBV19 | TGTGCCAGTAGTATAGACCCAGGGTTGTACTATGGCTACACCTTC | CASSIDPGLYYGYTF
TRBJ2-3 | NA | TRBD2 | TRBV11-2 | TGTGCCAGCAGCTTAGACCAACGCGGACTAGCCTACCGCACAGATACGCAGTATTTT | CASSLDQRGLAYRTDTQYF
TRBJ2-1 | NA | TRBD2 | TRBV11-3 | TGTGCCAGCAGCTTAGGGGTGGGAGGGTACAATGAGCAGTTCTTC | CASSLGVGGYNEQFF
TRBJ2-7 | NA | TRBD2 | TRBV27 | TGTGCCAGCAGTTTATCGGCTAGCGGGAAATACGAGCAGTACTTC | CASSLSASGKYEQYF
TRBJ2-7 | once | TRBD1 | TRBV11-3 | TGTGCCAGCAGCTTAGGAGGGGGCAGCCACTACGAGCAGTACTTC | CASSLGGGSHYEQYF
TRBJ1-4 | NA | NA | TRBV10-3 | TGTGCCATCAGTGAAGACAGTGCAACTAATGAAAAACTGTTTTTT | CAISEDSATNEKLFF
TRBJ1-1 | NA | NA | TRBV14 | TGTGCCAGCAGCCGCTACAGGGTAGGGACTGAAGCTTTCTTT | CASSRYRVGTEAFF
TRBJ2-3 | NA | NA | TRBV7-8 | TGTGCCAGCAGCTTAGCCTTGATAGGAGATACGCAGTATTTT | CASSLALIGDTQYF
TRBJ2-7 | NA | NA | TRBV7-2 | TGTGCCAGCAGCTTAGGCGGTAGCGGAAACTACGAGCAGTACTTC | CASSLGGSGNYEQYF
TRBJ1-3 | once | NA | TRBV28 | TGTGCCAGCAGTTTAGGAAACACCATATATTTT | CASSLGNTIYF
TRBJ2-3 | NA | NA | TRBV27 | TGTGCCAGCAGTCCCCTGGTACAGGGTTCAGATACGCAGTATTTT | CASSPLVQGSDTQYF
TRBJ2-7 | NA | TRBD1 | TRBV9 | TGTGCCAGCAGCGAATACGGGACAGGTGATTACGAGCAGTACTTC | CASSEYGTGDYEQYF
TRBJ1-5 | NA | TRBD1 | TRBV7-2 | TGTGCCAGCAGCTTAGTAGGCAGGGGGAACAATCAGCCCCAGCATTTT | CASSLVGRGNNQPQHF
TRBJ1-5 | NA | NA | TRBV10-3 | TGTGCCATGGCAGAATATAGCAATCAGCCCCAGCATTTT | CAMAEYSNQPQHF
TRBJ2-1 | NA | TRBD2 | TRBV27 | TGTGCCAGCAGTAGCGGGGGTCTCACTAAGCAGTTCTTC | CASSSGGLTKQFF
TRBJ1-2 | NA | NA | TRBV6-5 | TGTGCCAGCAGTTACTCGAGCCGGGCAGGGAGCTATGGCTACACCTTC | CASSYSSRAGSYGYTF
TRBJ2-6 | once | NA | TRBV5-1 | TGCGCCAGCAGACGTGCTAGCTCTGGGGCCAACGTCCTGACTTTC | CASRRASSGANVLTF
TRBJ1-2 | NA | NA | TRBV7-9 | TGTGCCAGCAGCTTATCCGACCGCGGCTACACCTTC | CASSLSDRGYTF
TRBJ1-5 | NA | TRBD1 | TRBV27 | TGTGCCAGCAGTCCCAGGGGGCGGGGCAATCAGCCCCAGCATTTT | CASSPRGRGNQPQHF
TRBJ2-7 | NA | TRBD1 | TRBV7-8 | TGTGCCAGCAGCTTTAGGATACCGGGACAGGGCTCCTACGAGCAGTACTTC | CASSFRIPGQGSYEQYF
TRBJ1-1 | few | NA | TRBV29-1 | TGCAGCGTTGTTCGGGGGACTGAAGCTTTCTTT | CSVVRGTEAFF
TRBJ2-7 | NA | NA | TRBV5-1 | TGCGCCAGCAGCTTGGACGGACGCTACGAGCAGTACTTC | CASSLDGRYEQYF
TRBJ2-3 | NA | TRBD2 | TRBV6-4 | TGTGCCAGCAGCAAACTAGCGGGGGGCACAGATACGCAGTATTTT | CASSKLAGGTDTQYF
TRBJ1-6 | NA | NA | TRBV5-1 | TGCGCCAGCAGGCCACAGGGCGCCTATAATTCACCCCTCCACTTT | CASRPQGAYNSPLHF
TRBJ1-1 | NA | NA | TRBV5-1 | TGCGCCAGCAGCTTGATCAGGGGAGGTGGGATGAACACTGAAGCTTTCTTT | CASSLIRGGGMNTEAFF
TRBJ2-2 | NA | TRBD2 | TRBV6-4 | TGTGCCAGCAGTGAGGGACTAGCGGGTTACACCGGGGAGCTGTTTTTT | CASSEGLAGYTGELFF
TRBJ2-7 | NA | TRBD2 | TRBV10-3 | TGTGCCATCAGTGACCCTTCGACTAGCGGGAGCTACGAGCAGTACTTC | CAISDPSTSGSYEQYF
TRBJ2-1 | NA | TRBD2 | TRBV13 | TGTGCCAGCAGCCCCCCGGGGGGCGGGCTAGCGGGAGCAAATGAGCAGTTCTTC | CASSPPGGGLAGANEQFF
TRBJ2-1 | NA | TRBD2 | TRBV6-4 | TGTGCCAGCAGTGTGGTTAGCGGGGGCGAGCAGTTCTTC | CASSVVSGGEQFF
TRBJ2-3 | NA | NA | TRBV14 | TGTGCCAGCAGCCAAGCGATTACATCAAGACCAGATACGCAGTATTTT | CASSQAITSRPDTQYF
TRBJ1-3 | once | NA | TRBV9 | TGTGCCAGCAGCGTAACCGACAGTCACTCTGGAAACACCATATATTTT | CASSVTDSHSGNTIYF
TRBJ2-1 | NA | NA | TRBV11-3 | TGTGCCAGCAGCTCCCGGGACCCCTCATACAATGAGCAGTTCTTC | CASSSRDPSYNEQFF
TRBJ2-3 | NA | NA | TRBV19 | TGTGCCAGTAGCAGCCAGAGAAGCACAGATACGCAGTATTTT | CASSSQRSTDTQYF
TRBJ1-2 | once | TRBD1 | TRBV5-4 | TGTGCCAGCAGCGCGGCTCCCGGGACAGACTATGGCTACACCTTC | CASSAAPGTDYGYTF
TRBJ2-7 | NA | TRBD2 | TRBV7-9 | TGTGCCAGCACCCTTACCCGGCGCGGGAGAGAACCGGACGAGCAGTACTTC | CASTLTRRGREPDEQYF
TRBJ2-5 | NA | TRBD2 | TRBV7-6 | TGTGCCAGCAGCCGAGCACCGGGACTAGCGGGAGGCAGGGGGGAGACCCAGTACTTC | CASSRAPGLAGGRGETQYF
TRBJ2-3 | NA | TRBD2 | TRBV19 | TGTGCCAGTGGGACTAGCGGGAGGGCCCGTGATACGCAGTATTTT | CASGTSGRARDTQYF